A few counts support the clone carrying this T cell receptor beta chain. Its specificity is not known. Germline V gene data show CDR1 as MNHEY and CDR2 as SMNVEV (reference sequence). Trimming removed 6 bases from V and 2 bases from J, with 12 bases in between. This CDR3 is 14 amino acids long. This entry is derived from a study of T cells after yellow fever vaccination. Study-wide background: Where fractions had low cell numbers, libraries were prepared from them with the SMART-Seq v4 Ultra Low Input RNA kit. General study results and limits: The presence of abundant clonotypes contaminating from the bulk population was possible in FACS-sorted repertoires. Subsequent to the booster, the majority of primary-vaccination clones reappeared (96% CD4, about 90% CD8).

UMIs were added to TCR cDNA along with a universal primer site when it was made by 5'RACE template switching. From the 5' RACE reads, TCRdb called clonotypes with MiXCR, one entry per CDR3 protein. The sample carries around 340,000 distinct CDR3 sequences, 8.5% to 10% recorded once. The clonotype comes from a young man who received the YFV17D yellow fever vaccine. The sequenced sample was PBMCs, obtained on the day of the first yellow fever vaccination. V is TRBV27 and J is TRBJ2-3; D ambiguous. The CDR3 is CASRTNPLTDTQYF. For the CDR3, the DNA is TGTGCCAGCAGAACTAATCCGCTCACAGATACGCAGTATTTT.